This note documents a single T cell receptor (beta chain) sequence. The entry originates in a study of control samples from healthy donors and cancer patients. This CDR3 contains 15 residues. Germline V CDR1 and CDR2: MNHEY, SMNVEV (reference sequence). Trimming took off 2 bases at V and 0 bases at J, with 10 bases between the two ends. Method: immunoSEQ multiplex PCR; TCRdb's copy keeps in-frame clones and lacks some. Among roughly 100,000 clones listed, under 95% were seen once. The specimen sequenced was blood. The rearrangement links TRBV27 to TRBJ1-1; no reliable D call. The sequence came from a woman aged 18-29 years in good health. The DNA of the CDR3 is TGTGCCAGCAGTTTACGCCCGGGAGTGAACACTGAAGCTTTCTTT. It yields the protein CASSLRPGVNTEAFF.